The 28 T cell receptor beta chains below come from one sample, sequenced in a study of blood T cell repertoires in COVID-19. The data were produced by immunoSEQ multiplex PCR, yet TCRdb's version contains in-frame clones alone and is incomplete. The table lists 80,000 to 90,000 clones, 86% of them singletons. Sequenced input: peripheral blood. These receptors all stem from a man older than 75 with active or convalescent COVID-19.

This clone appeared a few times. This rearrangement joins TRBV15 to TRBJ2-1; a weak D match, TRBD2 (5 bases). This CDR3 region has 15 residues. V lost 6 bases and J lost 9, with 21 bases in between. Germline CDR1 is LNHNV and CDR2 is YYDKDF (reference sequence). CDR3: CATRTSRGLYSEQFF. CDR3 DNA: TGTGCCACCAGGACTTCACGAGGGCTTTATAGTGAGCAGTTCTTC.

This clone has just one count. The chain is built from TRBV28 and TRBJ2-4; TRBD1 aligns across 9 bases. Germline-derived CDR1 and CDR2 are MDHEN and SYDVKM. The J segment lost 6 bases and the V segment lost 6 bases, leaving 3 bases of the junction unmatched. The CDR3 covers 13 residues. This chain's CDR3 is CASRDRGGNIQYF. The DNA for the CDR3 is TGTGCCAGCAGAGACAGGGGGGGAAACATTCAGTACTTC.

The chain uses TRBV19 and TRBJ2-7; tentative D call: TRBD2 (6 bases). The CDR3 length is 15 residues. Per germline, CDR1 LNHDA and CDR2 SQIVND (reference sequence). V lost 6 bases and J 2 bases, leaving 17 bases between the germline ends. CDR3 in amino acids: CASRGQGSGTYEQYF. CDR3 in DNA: TGTGCCAGTAGGGGCCAGGGTAGCGGCACCTACGAGCAGTACTTC.

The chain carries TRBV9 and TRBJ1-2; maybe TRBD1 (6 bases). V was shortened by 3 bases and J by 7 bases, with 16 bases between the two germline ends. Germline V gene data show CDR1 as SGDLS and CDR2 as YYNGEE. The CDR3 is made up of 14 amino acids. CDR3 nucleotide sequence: TGTGCCAGCAGCGCTGATACCACAGGGTCTGGCTACACCTTC. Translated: CASSADTTGSGYTF.

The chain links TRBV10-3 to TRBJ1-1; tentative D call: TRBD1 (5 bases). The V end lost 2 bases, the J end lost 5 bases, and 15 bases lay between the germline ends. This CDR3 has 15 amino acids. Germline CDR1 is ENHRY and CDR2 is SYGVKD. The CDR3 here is CAISEGRSGGTEAFF. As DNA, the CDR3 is TGTGCCATCAGTGAGGGCAGAAGCGGGGGAACTGAAGCTTTCTTT.

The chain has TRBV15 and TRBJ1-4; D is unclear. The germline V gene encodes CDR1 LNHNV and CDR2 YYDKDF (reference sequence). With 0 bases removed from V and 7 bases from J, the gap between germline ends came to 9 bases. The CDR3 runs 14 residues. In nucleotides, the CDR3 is TGTGCCACCAGCAGAGATAGAGCACGTGAAAAACTGTTTTTT. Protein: CATSRDRAREKLFF. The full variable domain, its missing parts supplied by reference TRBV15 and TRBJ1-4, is DAMVIQNPRYQVTQFGKPVTLSCSQTLNHNVMYWYQQKSSQAPKLLFHYYDKDFNNEADTPDNFQSRRPNTSFCFLDIRSPGLGDTAMYLCATSRDRAREKLFFGSGTQLSVL.

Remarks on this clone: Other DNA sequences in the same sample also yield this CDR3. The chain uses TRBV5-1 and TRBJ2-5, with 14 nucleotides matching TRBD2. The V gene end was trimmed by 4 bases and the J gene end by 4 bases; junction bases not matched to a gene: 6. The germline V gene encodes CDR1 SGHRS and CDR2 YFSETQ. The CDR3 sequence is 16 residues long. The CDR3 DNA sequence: TGCGCCAGCAGCCTAGGGACTAGCGGGAGCGGAGAGACCCAGTACTTC. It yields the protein CASSLGTSGSGETQYF.

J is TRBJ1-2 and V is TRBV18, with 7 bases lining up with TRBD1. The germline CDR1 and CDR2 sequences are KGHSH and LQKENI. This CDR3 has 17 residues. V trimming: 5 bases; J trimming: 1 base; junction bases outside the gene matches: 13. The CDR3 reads CASSDPGQTSINYGYTF. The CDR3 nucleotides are TGTGCCAGCTCAGACCCGGGACAGACGTCGATTAACTATGGCTACACCTTC.

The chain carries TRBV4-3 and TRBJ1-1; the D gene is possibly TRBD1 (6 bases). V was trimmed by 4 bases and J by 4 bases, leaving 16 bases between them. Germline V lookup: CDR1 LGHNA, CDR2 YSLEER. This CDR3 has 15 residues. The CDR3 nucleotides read TGCGCCAGCAGCCCCGCGGGGGGCTATCGCACTGAAGCTTTCTTT. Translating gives CASSPAGGYRTEAFF.

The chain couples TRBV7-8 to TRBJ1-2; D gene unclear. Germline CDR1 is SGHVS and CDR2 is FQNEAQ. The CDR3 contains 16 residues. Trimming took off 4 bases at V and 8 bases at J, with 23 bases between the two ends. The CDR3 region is CASSSSPADTHRGYTF. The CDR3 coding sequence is TGTGCCAGCAGCTCATCCCCCGCTGACACCCACAGAGGCTACACCTTC.

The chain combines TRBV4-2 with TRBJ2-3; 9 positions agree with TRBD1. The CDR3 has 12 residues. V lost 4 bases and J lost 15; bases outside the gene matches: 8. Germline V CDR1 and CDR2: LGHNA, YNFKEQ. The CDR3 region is CASSPTGQGIYF. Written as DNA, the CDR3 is TGTGCCAGCAGCCCCACGGGACAGGGCATTTATTTT.

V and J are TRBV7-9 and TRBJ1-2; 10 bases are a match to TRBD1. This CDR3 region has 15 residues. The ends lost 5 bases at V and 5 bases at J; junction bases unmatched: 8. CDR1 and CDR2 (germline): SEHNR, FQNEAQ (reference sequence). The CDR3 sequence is CASSNRQGAAYGYTF. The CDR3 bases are TGTGCCAGCAGCAACAGACAGGGGGCTGCATATGGCTACACCTTC. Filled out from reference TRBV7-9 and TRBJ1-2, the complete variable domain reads DTGVSQNPRHKITKRGQNVTFRCDPISEHNRLYWYRQTLGQGPEFLTYFQNEAQLEKSRLLSDRFSAERPKGSFSTLEIQRTEQGDSAMYLCASSNRQGAAYGYTFGSGTRLTVV.

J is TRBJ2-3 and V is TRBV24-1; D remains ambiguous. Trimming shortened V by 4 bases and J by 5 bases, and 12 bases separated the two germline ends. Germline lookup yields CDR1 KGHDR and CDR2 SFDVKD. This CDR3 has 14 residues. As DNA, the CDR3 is TGTGCCACCAGTGACGAATGGGCCGTAGATACGCAGTATTTT. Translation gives CATSDEWAVDTQYF.

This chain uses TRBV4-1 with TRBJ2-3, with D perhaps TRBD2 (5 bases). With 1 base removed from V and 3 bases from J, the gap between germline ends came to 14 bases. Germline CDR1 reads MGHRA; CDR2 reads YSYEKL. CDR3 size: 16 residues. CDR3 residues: CASSQVPARGTDTQYF. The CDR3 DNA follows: TGCGCCAGCAGCCAAGTACCAGCCCGAGGGACAGATACGCAGTATTTT.

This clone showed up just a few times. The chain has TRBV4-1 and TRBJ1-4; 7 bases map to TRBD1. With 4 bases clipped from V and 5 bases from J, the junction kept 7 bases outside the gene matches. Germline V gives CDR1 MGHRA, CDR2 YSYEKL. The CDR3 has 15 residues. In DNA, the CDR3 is TGCGCCAGCAGCCTCCTCCGGGACAGAAATGAAAAACTGTTTTTT. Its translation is CASSLLRDRNEKLFF.

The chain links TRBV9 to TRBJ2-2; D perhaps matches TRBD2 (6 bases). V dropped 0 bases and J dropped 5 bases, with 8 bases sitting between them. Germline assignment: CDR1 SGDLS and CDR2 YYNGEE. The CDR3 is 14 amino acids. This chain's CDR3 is CASSVGRETGELFF. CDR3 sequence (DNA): TGTGCCAGCAGCGTAGGGAGGGAAACCGGGGAGCTGTTTTTT.

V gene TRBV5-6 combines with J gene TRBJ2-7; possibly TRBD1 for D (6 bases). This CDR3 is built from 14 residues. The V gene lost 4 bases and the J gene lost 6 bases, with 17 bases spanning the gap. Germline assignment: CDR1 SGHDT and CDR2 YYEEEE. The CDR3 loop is CASSLRGTSSEQYF. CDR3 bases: TGTGCCAGCAGCCTGAGAGGGACATCTAGCGAGCAGTACTTC.

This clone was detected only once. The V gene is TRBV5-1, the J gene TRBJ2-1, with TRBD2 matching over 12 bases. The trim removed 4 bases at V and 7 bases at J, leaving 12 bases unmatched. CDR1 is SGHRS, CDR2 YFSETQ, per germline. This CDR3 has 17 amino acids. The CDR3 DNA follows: TGCGCCAGCAGCCAAGGGCCGACTAGCGGGAGTGTAAATGAGCAGTTCTTC. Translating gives CASSQGPTSGSVNEQFF.

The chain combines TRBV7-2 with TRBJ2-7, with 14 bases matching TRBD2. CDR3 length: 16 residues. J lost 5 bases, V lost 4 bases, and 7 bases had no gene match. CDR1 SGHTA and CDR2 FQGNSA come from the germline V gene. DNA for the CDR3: TGTGCCAGCAGCTCCCGGACTAGCGGGAGGCTAAACGAGCAGTACTTC. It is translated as CASSSRTSGRLNEQYF.

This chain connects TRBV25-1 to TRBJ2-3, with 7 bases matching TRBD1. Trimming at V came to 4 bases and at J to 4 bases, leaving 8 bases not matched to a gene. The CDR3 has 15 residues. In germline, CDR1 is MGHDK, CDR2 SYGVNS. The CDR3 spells CASSVLGGVADTQYF. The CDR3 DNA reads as TGTGCCAGCAGTGTTCTAGGGGGCGTCGCAGATACGCAGTATTTT.

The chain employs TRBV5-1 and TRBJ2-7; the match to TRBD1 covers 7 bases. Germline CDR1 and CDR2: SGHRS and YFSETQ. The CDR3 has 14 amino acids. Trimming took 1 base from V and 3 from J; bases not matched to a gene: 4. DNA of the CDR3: TGCGCCAGCAGCTTGATGGGACAGAACTACGAGCAGTACTTC. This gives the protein CASSLMGQNYEQYF.

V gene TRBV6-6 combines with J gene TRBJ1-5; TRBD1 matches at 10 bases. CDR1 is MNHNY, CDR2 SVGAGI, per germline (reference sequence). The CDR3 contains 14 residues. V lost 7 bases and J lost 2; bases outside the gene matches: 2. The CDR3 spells CASMTGGGNQPQHF. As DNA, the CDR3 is TGTGCCAGCATGACAGGGGGCGGCAATCAGCCCCAGCATTTT.

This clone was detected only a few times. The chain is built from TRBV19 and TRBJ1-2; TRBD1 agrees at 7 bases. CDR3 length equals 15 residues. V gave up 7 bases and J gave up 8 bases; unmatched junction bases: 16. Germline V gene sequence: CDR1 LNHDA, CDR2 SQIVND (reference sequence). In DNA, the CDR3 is TGTGCCAGTACCTCCCCGACTAGAGGACAGGCGGGCTACACCTTC. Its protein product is CASTSPTRGQAGYTF.

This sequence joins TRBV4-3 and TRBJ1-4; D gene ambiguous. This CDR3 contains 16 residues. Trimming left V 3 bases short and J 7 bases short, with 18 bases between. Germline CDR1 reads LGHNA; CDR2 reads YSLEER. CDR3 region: CASSQWQIPGGEKLFF. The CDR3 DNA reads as TGCGCCAGCAGCCAGTGGCAAATACCTGGTGGTGAAAAACTGTTTTTT.

The CDR3: CASSVDGQAPFNTEAFF. The CDR3 region has the DNA TGTGCCAGCAGCGTAGATGGTCAGGCGCCATTTAACACTGAAGCTTTCTTT. The rearrangement uses TRBV9 and TRBJ1-1; D is ambiguous. CDR3 length equals 17 residues. With 0 bases removed from V and 2 bases from J, the gap between germline ends came to 17 bases. In germline, CDR1 is SGDLS, CDR2 YYNGEE.

The CDR3: CASSPSGGRGNNEQFF. The CDR3 coding sequence is TGCGCCAGCAGCCCCTCGGGCGGGAGAGGAAACAATGAGCAGTTCTTC. The rearrangement links TRBV4-1 to TRBJ2-1; 7 nucleotides agree with TRBD2. Germline-derived CDR1 and CDR2 are MGHRA and YSYEKL. The junction had 11 bases not matched to a gene; V was cut back by 4 bases and J by 5 bases. The CDR3 contains 16 residues.

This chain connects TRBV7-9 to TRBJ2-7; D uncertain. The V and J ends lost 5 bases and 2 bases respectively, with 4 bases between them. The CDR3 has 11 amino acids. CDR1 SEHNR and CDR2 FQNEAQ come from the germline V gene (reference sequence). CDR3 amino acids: CASSPAYEQYF. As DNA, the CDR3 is TGTGCCAGCAGCCCTGCCTACGAGCAGTACTTC. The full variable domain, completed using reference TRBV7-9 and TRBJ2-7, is DTGVSQNPRHKITKRGQNVTFRCDPISEHNRLYWYRQTLGQGPEFLTYFQNEAQLEKSRLLSDRFSAERPKGSFSTLEIQRTEQGDSAMYLCASSPAYEQYFGPGTRLTVT.

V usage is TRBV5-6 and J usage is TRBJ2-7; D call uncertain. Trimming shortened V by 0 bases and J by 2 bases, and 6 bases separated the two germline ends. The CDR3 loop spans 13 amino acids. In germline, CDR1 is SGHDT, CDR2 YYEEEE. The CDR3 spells CASSLDSAYEQYF. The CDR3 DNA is TGTGCCAGCAGCTTGGACAGTGCCTACGAGCAGTACTTC.